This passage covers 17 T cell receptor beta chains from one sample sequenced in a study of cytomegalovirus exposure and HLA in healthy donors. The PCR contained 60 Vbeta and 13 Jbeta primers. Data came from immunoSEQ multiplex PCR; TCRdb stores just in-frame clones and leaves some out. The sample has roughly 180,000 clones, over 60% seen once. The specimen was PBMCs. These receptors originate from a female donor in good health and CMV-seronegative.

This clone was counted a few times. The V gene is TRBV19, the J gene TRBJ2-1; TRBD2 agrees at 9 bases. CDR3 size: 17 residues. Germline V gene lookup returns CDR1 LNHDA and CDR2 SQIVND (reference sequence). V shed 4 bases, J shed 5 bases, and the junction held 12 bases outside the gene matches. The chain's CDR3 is CASSTPPGTSRDNEQFF. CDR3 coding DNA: TGTGCCAGTAGTACCCCCCCCGGGACTAGCCGAGACAATGAGCAGTTCTTC.

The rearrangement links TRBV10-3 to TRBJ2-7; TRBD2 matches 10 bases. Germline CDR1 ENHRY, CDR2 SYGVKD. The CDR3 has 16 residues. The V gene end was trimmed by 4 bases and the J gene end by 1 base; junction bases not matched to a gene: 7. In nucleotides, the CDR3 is TGTGCCATCAGTGGGGCCGGGACTAGCGAGTCCTACGAGCAGTACTTC. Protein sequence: CAISGAGTSESYEQYF.

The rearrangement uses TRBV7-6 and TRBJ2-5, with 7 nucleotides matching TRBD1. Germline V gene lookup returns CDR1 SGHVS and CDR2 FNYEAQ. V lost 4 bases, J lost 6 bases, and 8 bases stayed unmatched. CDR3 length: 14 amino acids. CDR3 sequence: CASSSRQGRQTQYF. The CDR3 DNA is TGTGCCAGCAGCTCTAGACAGGGCAGGCAGACCCAGTACTTC. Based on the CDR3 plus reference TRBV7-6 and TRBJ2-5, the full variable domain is GAGVSQSPRYKVTKRGQDVALRCDPISGHVSLYWYRQALGQGPEFLTYFNYEAQQDKSGLPNDRFSAERPEGSISTLTIQRTEQRDSAMYRCASSSRQGRQTQYFGPGTRLLVL.

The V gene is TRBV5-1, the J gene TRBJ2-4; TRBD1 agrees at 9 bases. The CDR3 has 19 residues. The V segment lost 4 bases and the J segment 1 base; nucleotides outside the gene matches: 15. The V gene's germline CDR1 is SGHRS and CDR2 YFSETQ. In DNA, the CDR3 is TGCGCCAGCAGCGCCGATCCGGGACAGGGAGACCTCGCCAAAAACATTCAGTACTTC. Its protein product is CASSADPGQGDLAKNIQYF.

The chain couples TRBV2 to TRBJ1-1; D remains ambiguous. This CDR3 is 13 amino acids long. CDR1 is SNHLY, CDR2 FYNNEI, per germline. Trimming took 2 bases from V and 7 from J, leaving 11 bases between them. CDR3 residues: CASSEFTAGEAFF. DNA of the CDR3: TGTGCCAGCAGTGAATTCACCGCGGGTGAAGCTTTCTTT.

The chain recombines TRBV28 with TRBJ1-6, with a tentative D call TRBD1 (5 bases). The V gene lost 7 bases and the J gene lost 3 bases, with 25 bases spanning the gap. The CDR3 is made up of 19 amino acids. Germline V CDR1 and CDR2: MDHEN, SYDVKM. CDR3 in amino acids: CASTYGPGGGRIYNSPLHF. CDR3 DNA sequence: TGTGCCAGCACCTACGGCCCTGGGGGAGGGAGGATCTATAATTCACCCCTCCACTTT.

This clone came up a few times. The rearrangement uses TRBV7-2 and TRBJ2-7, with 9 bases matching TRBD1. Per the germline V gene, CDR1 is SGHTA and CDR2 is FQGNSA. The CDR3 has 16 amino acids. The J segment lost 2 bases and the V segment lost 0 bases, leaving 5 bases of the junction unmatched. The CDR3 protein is CASSLARDRATYEQYF. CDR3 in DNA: TGTGCCAGCAGCTTAGCGAGGGACAGGGCCACCTACGAGCAGTACTTC.

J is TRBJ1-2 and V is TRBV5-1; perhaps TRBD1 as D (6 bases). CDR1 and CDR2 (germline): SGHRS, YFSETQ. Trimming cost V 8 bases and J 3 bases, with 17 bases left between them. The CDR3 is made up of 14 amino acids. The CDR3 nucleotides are TGCGCCAGGGGGGATACGACAGGCTACTATGGCTACACCTTC. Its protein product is CARGDTTGYYGYTF.

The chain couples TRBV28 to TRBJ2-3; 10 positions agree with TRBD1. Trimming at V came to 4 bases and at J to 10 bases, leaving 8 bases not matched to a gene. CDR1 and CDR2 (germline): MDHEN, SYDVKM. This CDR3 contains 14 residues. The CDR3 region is CASSSGTGVVAQYF. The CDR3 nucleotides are TGTGCCAGCAGTTCCGGGACAGGGGTGGTTGCGCAGTATTTT. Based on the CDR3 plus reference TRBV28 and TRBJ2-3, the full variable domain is DVKVTQSSRYLVKRTGEKVFLECVQDMDHENMFWYRQDPGLGLRLIYFSYDVKMKEKGDIPEGYSVSREKKERFSLILESASTNQTSMYLCASSSGTGVVAQYFGPGTRLTVL.

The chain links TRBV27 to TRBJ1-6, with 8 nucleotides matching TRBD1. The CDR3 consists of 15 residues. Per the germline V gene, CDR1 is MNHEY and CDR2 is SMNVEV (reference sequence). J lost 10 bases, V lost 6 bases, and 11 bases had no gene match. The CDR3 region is CASSPSRGHGSPLHF. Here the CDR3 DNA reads TGTGCCAGCAGCCCAAGCAGGGGGCACGGGTCACCCCTCCACTTT.

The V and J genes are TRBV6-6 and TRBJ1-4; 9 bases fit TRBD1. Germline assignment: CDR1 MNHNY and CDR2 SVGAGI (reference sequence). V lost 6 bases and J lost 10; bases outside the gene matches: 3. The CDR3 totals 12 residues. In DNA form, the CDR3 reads TGTGCCAGCAGCACAGGGGGCGGAAAACTGTTTTTT. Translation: CASSTGGGKLFF.

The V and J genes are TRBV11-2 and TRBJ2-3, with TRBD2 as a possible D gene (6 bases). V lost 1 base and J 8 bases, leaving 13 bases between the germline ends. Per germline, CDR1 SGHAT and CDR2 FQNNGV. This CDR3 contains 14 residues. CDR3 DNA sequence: TGTGCCAGCAGCTTAGTGGGAGGTGTAGCTACGCAGTATTTT. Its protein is CASSLVGGVATQYF.

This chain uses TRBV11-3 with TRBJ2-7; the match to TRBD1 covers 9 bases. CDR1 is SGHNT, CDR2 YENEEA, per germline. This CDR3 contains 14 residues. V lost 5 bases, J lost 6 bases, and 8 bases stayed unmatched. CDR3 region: CASSPGQGLGEQYF. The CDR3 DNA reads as TGTGCCAGCAGCCCAGGACAGGGGTTGGGCGAGCAGTACTTC.

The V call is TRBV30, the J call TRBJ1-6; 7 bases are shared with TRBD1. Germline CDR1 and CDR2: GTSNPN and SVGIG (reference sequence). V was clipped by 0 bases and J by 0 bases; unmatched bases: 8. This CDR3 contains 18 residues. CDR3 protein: CAWSVDRESYSYNSPLHF. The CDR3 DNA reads TGTGCCTGGAGTGTCGACAGGGAATCCTACTCCTATAATTCACCCCTCCACTTT. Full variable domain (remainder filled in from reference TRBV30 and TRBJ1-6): SQTIHQWPATLVQPVGSPLSLECTVEGTSNPNLYWYRQAAGRGLQLLFYSVGIGQISSEVPQNLSASRPQDRQFILSSKKLLLSDSGFYLCAWSVDRESYSYNSPLHFGNGTRLTVT.

The CDR3 DNA reads TGTGCCTGGGGACAGTTAGGAACAGATACGCAGTATTTT. Protein: CAWGQLGTDTQYF. This rearrangement joins TRBV30 to TRBJ2-3; the D gene is possibly TRBD1 (6 bases). The CDR3 has 13 amino acids. CDR1 and CDR2 (germline): GTSNPN, SVGIG (reference sequence). Trimming shortened V by 5 bases and J by 3 bases, and 12 bases separated the two germline ends. The full variable domain, completed using reference TRBV30 and TRBJ2-3, is SQTIHQWPATLVQPVGSPLSLECTVEGTSNPNLYWYRQAAGRGLQLLFYSVGIGQISSEVPQNLSASRPQDRQFILSSKKLLLSDSGFYLCAWGQLGTDTQYFGPGTRLTVL.

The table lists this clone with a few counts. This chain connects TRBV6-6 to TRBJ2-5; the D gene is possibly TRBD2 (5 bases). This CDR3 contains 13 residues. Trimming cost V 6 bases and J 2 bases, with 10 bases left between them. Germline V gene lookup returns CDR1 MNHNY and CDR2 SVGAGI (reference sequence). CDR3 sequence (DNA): TGTGCCAGCAGCCCGGGGTTGCAAGAGACCCAGTACTTC. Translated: CASSPGLQETQYF.

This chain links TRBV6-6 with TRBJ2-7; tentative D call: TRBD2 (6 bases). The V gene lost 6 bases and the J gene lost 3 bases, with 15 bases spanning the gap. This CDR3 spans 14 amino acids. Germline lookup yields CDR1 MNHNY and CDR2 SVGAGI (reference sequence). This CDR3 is CASSLPPGLYEQYF. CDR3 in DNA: TGTGCCAGCAGCTTACCTCCGGGACTCTACGAGCAGTACTTC.